This TCR delta chain stems from a study of gamma-delta T cells after stem cell transplantation. TCRdb re-called the RT-PCR reads with CATT. Here the sample spans about 10,000 delta-chain clones, about 38% being singletons. This sequence originates from a human donor. It is not recorded whose cells these are; they may come from a transplant donor. The sequenced sample consisted of gamma-delta T cells.

CDR3 nucleotide sequence: TGTGCCGTCCTGTTGGATGAATCAGATAAACTCATCTTT. This encodes CAVLLDESDKLIF. The chain couples TRDV3 to TRDJ1; D is undetermined. The CDR3 has 13 residues. Per the germline V gene, CDR1 is TVYSNPD and CDR2 is GDNSRS (reference sequence). Trimming cost V 5 bases and J 5 bases, with 18 bases left between them. Variable domain in full (rest from reference TRDV3 and TRDJ1): CDKVTQSSPDQTVASGSEVVLLCTYDTVYSNPDLFWYRIRPDYSFQFVFYGDNSRSEGADFTQGRFSVKHILTQKAFHLVISPVRTEDSATYYCAVLLDESDKLIFGKGTRVTVEP.